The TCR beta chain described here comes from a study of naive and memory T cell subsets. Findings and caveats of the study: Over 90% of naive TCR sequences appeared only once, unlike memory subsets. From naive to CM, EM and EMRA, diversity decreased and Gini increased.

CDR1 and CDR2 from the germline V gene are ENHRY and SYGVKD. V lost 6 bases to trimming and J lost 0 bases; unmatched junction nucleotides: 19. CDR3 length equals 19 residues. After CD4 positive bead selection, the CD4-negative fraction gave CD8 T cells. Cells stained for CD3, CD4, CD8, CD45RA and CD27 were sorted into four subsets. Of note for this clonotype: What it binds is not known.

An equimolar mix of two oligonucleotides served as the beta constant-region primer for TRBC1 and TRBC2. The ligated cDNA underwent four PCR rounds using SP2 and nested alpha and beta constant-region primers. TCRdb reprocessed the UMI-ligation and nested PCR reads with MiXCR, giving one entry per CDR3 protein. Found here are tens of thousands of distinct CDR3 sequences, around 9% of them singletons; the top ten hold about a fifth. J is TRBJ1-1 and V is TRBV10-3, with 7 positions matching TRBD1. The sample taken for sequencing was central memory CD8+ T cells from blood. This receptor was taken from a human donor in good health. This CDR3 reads CAIRGVRPGGQFMNTEAFF. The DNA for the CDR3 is TGTGCCATCAGGGGAGTTAGGCCAGGGGGACAGTTCATGAACACTGAAGCTTTCTTT.